This T cell receptor (beta chain) was identified in a study of regulatory T cells in long-lasting Graves disease. Study conclusions and caveats: In persistent patients, shared public clonotypes (around 2,500) outnumbered those in new patients (about 1,000).

Specified time point: newly diagnosed GD, antithyroid drugs for less than 3 months. Extracted PBMC RNA gave rise to the TCR library. Germline assignment: CDR1 WNHNN and CDR2 SYGVQD (reference sequence). This CDR3 contains 15 residues. V was shortened by 2 bases and J by 4 bases, with 13 bases between the two germline ends. In its sample, this clonotype was seen many times. Its antigen is unknown. Assembly of TCR beta libraries relied on iRepertoire HTBI primers together with Arm-PCR of CDR3 regions. TCRdb processed the multiplex PCR reads anew with MiXCR; each CDR3 protein has one entry. The sample lists around 500,000 distinct CDR3 sequences, about 13% occurring once. The same data also went into a second study, on T cells in Graves' hyperthyroidism and ophthalmopathy. From that study: Hyperthyroidism, newly diagnosed and lasting under 2 months, affected patients aged 18 to 65. A first-round RT-PCR of the TCR CDR3 used the HTBI primer set. Most thyroid clonotypes that were expanded above 0.001 also turned up in blood.

This clonotype was obtained from a man between 25 and 39 years old with Graves disease. Sample: peripheral blood mononuclear cells (PBMCs), taken at new diagnosis, from a patient treated with antithyroid drugs. The rearrangement joins TRBV10-1 to TRBJ2-3; D uncertain. CDR3 DNA sequence: TGCGCCAGCAGTGAGGGTCACCTCTCGGCAGATACGCAGTATTTT. This codes for CASSEGHLSADTQYF.